The rows below give T cell receptor beta chains drawn from one sample of a study of shared clonotypes between healthy human individuals. TCRdb's table, derived via immunoSEQ multiplex PCR, lists solely in-frame clones and lacks some. The sample comprises fewer than 600,000 clones, 79% of which are singletons, and roughly 13% rests with the top ten. Material for sequencing was PBMCs. The source of these receptors is a middle-aged woman in good health. Some clones in this sample may be carry-over from other donors' samples. Each CDR3 is given with its conserved first and last residue. The order of the fields is V gene, J gene, D gene, CDR3 protein. D genes are given only for firm matches.

TRBV18	TRBJ1-1	TRBD1	CASSPRTGGAGDTEAFF
TRBV7-3	TRBJ2-3	.	CASSFAGSTDTQYF
TRBV6-5	TRBJ1-2	TRBD1	CASSYTGTGGRGYTF
TRBV19	TRBJ2-5	TRBD1	CASTGATGAWETQYF
TRBV19	TRBJ1-5	.	CASSAGRTTPQHF
TRBV5-4	TRBJ2-1	.	CASSFGNNEQFF
TRBV7-9	TRBJ2-7	.	CASSPVGRSYEQYF
TRBV4-2	TRBJ2-5	TRBD2	CASSQDGGSWRETQYF
TRBV7-3	TRBJ2-3	.	CASSPGLNTDTQYF
TRBV7-8	TRBJ2-2	TRBD1	CASSSRDRGRTGELFF
TRBV7-2	TRBJ2-7	TRBD1	CASSFLPGQGYEQYF
TRBV28	TRBJ2-7	TRBD2	CASSFGTSGRSYEQYF
TRBV2	TRBJ2-1	TRBD1	CASKDRSTNNEQFF
TRBV11-3	TRBJ2-2	.	CASSLAGTNTGELFF
TRBV4-3	TRBJ2-1	TRBD2	CASSQDQASGTYNEQFF
TRBV5-4	TRBJ2-1	TRBD2	CASSLSSGTYNEQFF
TRBV4-2	TRBJ2-3	TRBD1	CASSTQSGQGITDTQYF
TRBV29-1	TRBJ2-7	TRBD1	CSVGQGQKVDEQYF
TRBV5-1	TRBJ2-3	TRBD2	CASSLLAGTDTQYF
TRBV5-1	TRBJ1-2	.	CASSFGTGLRSGTF
TRBV6-5	TRBJ1-2	TRBD1	CASSYGDRAGTGYTF
TRBV5-1	TRBJ2-7	TRBD1	CASSLVSSGTGSYEQYF
TRBV7-3	TRBJ2-1	TRBD2	CASSSGLALGEQFF
TRBV28	TRBJ1-2	TRBD1	CASRSGGATVYGYTF
TRBV18	TRBJ2-7	.	CASSPGHGPYEQYF
TRBV7-9	TRBJ1-2	.	CASSLRGADYGYTF
TRBV11-1	TRBJ2-3	.	CASSRSGPTDTQYF
TRBV19	TRBJ2-7	.	CASSILPGDYEQYF
TRBV7-9	TRBJ2-2	TRBD1	CASSSRDRGNTGELFF